A single sample is the source of the 21 T cell receptor beta chains below, sequenced in a study of T cell clonality in common variable immunodeficiency. The protocol was immunoSEQ multiplex PCR, while the TCRdb copy is restricted to in-frame clones and leaves out a portion. This table holds about 64,000 clones with no singletons; the top ten claim 1.7%. Input material: peripheral blood mononuclear cells. The receptors here all came from a person between 18 and 75 years old in good health.

This clone showed up many times. The missing CDR3 end, 3 residues past where the read stops, is filled in from the germline J gene. The chain joins TRBV28 to TRBJ1-6; possibly TRBD1 for D (6 bases). Trimming removed 4 bases at V and 7 bases at J, with 17 bases between. Germline loops: CDR1 MDHEN, CDR2 SYDVKM. This CDR3 is 16 amino acids long. The CDR3 DNA, read in part, is TGTGCCAGCAGTTCCATCCACGCTACAGGGAATTCACCC. It yields the protein CASSSIHATGNSP. The whole CDR3 region reads CASSSIHATGNSPLHF.

This clone has ten or more counts. The CDR3 end lies 3 residues beyond the end of the read and is filled in from the germline J gene. The genes are TRBV2 and TRBJ1-2; D not resolved. Trimming took off 2 bases at V and 4 bases at J, with 11 bases between the two ends. Germline V gene data show CDR1 as SNHLY and CDR2 as FYNNEI. The CDR3 is 14 amino acids. CDR3 sequence: CASSEQVNSYGYTF. The CDR3 DNA, read in part, is TGTGCCAGCAGTGAACAGGTGAATTCCTATGGC.

To note about this clone: Read data end 3 residues before the CDR3 end; the end is taken from the germline J gene. The V gene is TRBV18, the J gene TRBJ1-5; perhaps TRBD1 as D (6 bases). Germline lookup yields CDR1 KGHSH and CDR2 LQKENI. The CDR3 is 17 amino acids. V was trimmed by 4 bases and J by 0 bases, leaving 16 bases between them. The part of the CDR3 DNA that was read is TGTGCCAGCTCACGAGAGGCAGGGGTCTTTAGCAATCAGCCC. This sequence encodes CASSREAGVFSNQP. Given in full, the CDR3 is CASSREAGVFSNQPQHF.

This clone was seen repeatedly, ten times or more. The read stops 3 residues short of the end of the CDR3; the missing end is completed from the germline J gene. The chain joins TRBV10-1 to TRBJ2-3, with TRBD1 identical over 7 bases. The CDR3 is 15 residues long. J lost 2 bases, V lost 2 bases, and 4 bases had no gene match. Germline V lookup: CDR1 WNHNN, CDR2 SYGVQD (reference sequence). The CDR3 sequence: CASSEGQAHTDTQYF. The CDR3 bases that were read are TGCGCCAGCAGTGAGGGACAGGCACACACAGATACG.

This clone was counted at least ten times. The read ends 3 residues before the CDR3 terminus; that terminus is restored from the germline J gene. The chain employs TRBV20-1 and TRBJ2-2; 8 nucleotides align to TRBD2. Looked up from germline, CDR1 is DFQATT and CDR2 is SNEGSKA (reference sequence). V lost 0 bases and J lost 3; bases outside the gene matches: 6. This CDR3 contains 16 residues. Partial CDR3 DNA: TGCAGTGCTAGAGATCTGACGGGAGGGGACACCGGGGAG. It translates to CSARDLTGGDTGE. The whole CDR3 protein reads CSARDLTGGDTGELFF.

This clone occurred many times. Read sequence stops 3 residues before the CDR3 end, and the germline J gene provides the missing end. The V call is TRBV20-1, the J call TRBJ2-1; perhaps TRBD2 as D (6 bases). Per germline, CDR1 DFQATT and CDR2 SNEGSKA (reference sequence). V was trimmed by 4 bases and J by 7 bases, leaving 17 bases between them. The CDR3 loop spans 14 amino acids. Incomplete CDR3 DNA: TGCAGTGCTATCCAATTCGGGGGTGGGAATGAG. This gives the protein CSAIQFGGGNE. The whole CDR3 sequence is CSAIQFGGGNEQFF.

This clone was picked up many times. The missing CDR3 end, 3 residues past where the read stops, is filled in from the germline J gene. The chain carries TRBV20-1 and TRBJ2-1; 9 nucleotides agree with TRBD1. CDR3 length: 13 amino acids. From germline, CDR1 is DFQATT and CDR2 SNEGSKA (reference sequence). Trimming at V came to 7 bases and at J to 3 bases, leaving 4 bases not matched to a gene. The CDR3 sequence is CSETGGLYNEQFF. Incomplete CDR3 DNA: TGCAGTGAGACAGGGGGACTCTACAATGAG.

The sample holds many counts of this clone. With the read ending 3 residues before the CDR3 end, the germline J gene is used to fill in that end. V is TRBV19 and J is TRBJ1-5, with 9 bases lining up with TRBD1. In germline, CDR1 is LNHDA, CDR2 SQIVND (reference sequence). CDR3 length: 19 amino acids. The J segment lost 5 bases and the V segment lost 3 bases, leaving 17 bases of the junction unmatched. CDR3 bases read: TGTGCCAGTAGTATGACCACTGGAAACAGGGGGCTTTTCGATCAGCCC. Its protein is CASSMTTGNRGLFDQP. The whole CDR3 sequence reads CASSMTTGNRGLFDQPQHF.

This clone was counted many times. With the read ending 3 residues before the CDR3 end, the germline J gene is used to fill in that end. The chain joins TRBV2 to TRBJ2-3; D tentatively reads TRBD1 or TRBD2 (5 bases each). This CDR3 is built from 15 residues. From germline, CDR1 is SNHLY and CDR2 FYNNEI. Trimming cost V 7 bases and J 3 bases, with 17 bases left between them. CDR3 sequence: CASTGDRGRTDTQYF. The part of the CDR3 DNA that was read is TGTGCCAGCACTGGCGACAGAGGGCGGACAGATACG.

This clone was counted many times. Read data end 3 residues before the CDR3 end; the end is taken from the germline J gene. The chain carries TRBV30 and TRBJ1-3; 7 positions match TRBD1. This CDR3 has 13 amino acids. The J segment lost 9 bases and the V segment lost 0 bases, leaving 5 bases of the junction unmatched. Per germline, CDR1 GTSNPN and CDR2 SVGIG (reference sequence). The CDR3 protein is CAWSVVQGGTIYF. The part of the CDR3 DNA that was read is TGTGCCTGGAGTGTAGTTCAGGGGGGCACC.

This clone was counted at least ten times. One end of the junction does not line up with germline, which may come from a read error. The read comes to an end 3 residues before the CDR3 does, leaving the germline J gene to fill in the end. The chain couples TRBV2 to TRBJ2-5; 10 bases line up with TRBD1. CDR1 and CDR2 from the germline V gene are SNHLY and FYNNEI. This CDR3 spans 14 amino acids. The CDR3 here is CASREGQGVVTQYF. The covered CDR3 bases are TGTGCCAGCAGGGAAGGACAGGGGGTAGTGACC. The variable domain in full, with the rest retrieved from reference TRBV2 and TRBJ2-5, is EPEVTQTPSHQVTQMGQEVILRCVPISNHLYFYWYRQILGQKVEFLVSFYNNEISEKSEIFDDQFSVERPDGSNFTLKIRSTKLEDSAMYFCASREGQGVVTQYFGPGTRLLVL.

This clone has ten or more counts. The read terminates 3 residues before the CDR3 end, so the remaining end is supplied by the germline J gene. The rearrangement joins TRBV27 to TRBJ1-2; the D gene is possibly TRBD1 (5 bases). The V and J ends lost 0 bases and 6 bases respectively, with 8 bases between them. The CDR3 has 13 amino acids. Germline values: CDR1 MNHEY, CDR2 SMNVEV (reference sequence). CDR3 DNA, as far as it was read: TGTGCCAGCAGTTTATCCGGGGGAAATGGC. Translated: CASSLSGGNG. The complete CDR3 protein is CASSLSGGNGYTF.

Ten or more counts support this clone. The read finishes 3 residues shy of the CDR3 end, and the germline J gene is used to complete it. The chain combines TRBV5-4 with TRBJ2-5, with TRBD2 identical over 9 bases. Germline CDR1 SGHNT, CDR2 YYREEE (reference sequence). V was pared by 0 bases and J by 3 bases, with 6 bases of the junction left unmatched. The CDR3 extends over 16 amino acids. This CDR3 reads CASSLAAGGGKETQYF. The sequenced part of the CDR3 DNA is TGTGCCAGCAGCTTGGCAGCGGGGGGCGGGAAAGAGACC. Full variable domain (remainder filled in from reference TRBV5-4 and TRBJ2-5): ETGVTQSPTHLIKTRGQQVTLRCSSQSGHNTVSWYQQALGQGPQFIFQYYREEENGRGNFPPRFSGLQFPNYSSELNVNALELDDSALYLCASSLAAGGGKETQYFGPGTRLLVL.

This clone occurred many times. The read ends 3 residues shy of where the CDR3 ends; the end is completed using the germline J gene. The V call is TRBV29-1, the J call TRBJ2-2; a weak D match, TRBD2 (6 bases). The length of the CDR3 is 13 residues. Germline CDR1 SQVTM, CDR2 ANQGSEA. The V and J ends lost 7 bases and 5 bases respectively, with 14 bases between them. Here the CDR3 reads CSARIGGTGELFF. The CDR3 DNA, read in part, is TGCAGCGCTAGGATCGGGGGAACCGGGGAG.

Many counts were recorded for this clone. The read ends 3 residues shy of where the CDR3 ends; the end is completed using the germline J gene. The chain couples TRBV7-8 to TRBJ2-7, with D possibly TRBD2 on 6 matching bases. This CDR3 comprises 14 residues. Per the germline V gene, CDR1 is SGHVS and CDR2 is FQNEAQ. V lost 3 bases and J lost 3, with 12 bases in between. The CDR3 DNA, read in part, is TGTGCCAGCAGCTTTAGTCAGCGGGTCTACGAG. Its protein product is CASSFSQRVYE. The CDR3 in full is CASSFSQRVYEQYF.

This clone was counted only a few times. The CDR3 is cut off 3 residues early in the read; its end comes from the germline J gene. The chain couples TRBV7-2 to TRBJ1-6, with D uncertain. Germline CDR1 is SGHTA and CDR2 is FQGNSA. V was cut by 6 bases and J by 5 bases, with 11 bases left in between. This CDR3 region has 14 residues. The CDR3 bases that were read are TGTGCCAGCAGAGGTTCGCTGAATAATTCACCC. It codes for CASRGSLNNSP. The full CDR3 is CASRGSLNNSPLHF.

This clone was counted between two and nine times. The germline gene is not matched at one end of the junction; a read error may be the cause. The missing CDR3 end, 3 residues past where the read stops, is filled in from the germline J gene. The chain employs TRBV7-3 and TRBJ1-4; possibly TRBD1 for D (6 bases). The CDR3 covers 17 residues. Germline V lookup: CDR1 SGHTA, CDR2 FQGTGA. CDR3 in amino acids: CASSRGHDGSGANVLFF. The CDR3 bases that were read are TGTGCTAGCAGCCGGGGACACGACGGCTCTGGGGCCAACGTA.

This clone has at least ten counts. Read data end 3 residues before the CDR3 end; the end is taken from the germline J gene. The rearrangement joins TRBV2 to TRBJ2-3, with unresolved D. Germline-derived CDR1 and CDR2 are SNHLY and FYNNEI. Trimming took 9 bases from V and 0 from J, leaving 7 bases between them. The CDR3 is 12 amino acids. This chain's CDR3 is CARRSSTDTQYF. Incomplete CDR3 DNA: TGTGCCAGGAGGTCGAGCACAGATACG.

This clone occurred many times. The observed sequence ends 3 residues before the CDR3 terminus, with the missing tail filled in from the germline J gene. The rearrangement uses TRBV5-1 and TRBJ1-1, with D tentatively TRBD1 (6 bases). The CDR3 is made up of 13 amino acids. Per the germline V gene, CDR1 is SGHRS and CDR2 is YFSETQ. Trimming pared 6 bases from V and 4 bases from J, leaving 13 bases between. The CDR3 reads CASTLGGTTEAFF. The sequenced CDR3 bases are TGCGCCAGCACCCTTGGGGGCACCACTGAA.

This clone was seen repeatedly, ten times or more. The read terminates 3 residues ahead of where the CDR3 ends, so the germline J gene completes it. The gene calls are TRBV27 and TRBJ2-7; weak D call: TRBD1 (6 bases). Trimming took off 3 bases at V and 0 bases at J, with 18 bases between the two ends. The CDR3 is 17 residues long. Germline V CDR1 and CDR2: MNHEY, SMNVEV (reference sequence). The CDR3 reads CASSFRVTGVASYEQYF. The sequenced CDR3 bases are TGTGCCAGCAGTTTTAGGGTGACAGGCGTTGCCTCCTACGAG.

The table lists this clone with many counts. The DNA ends 3 residues before the CDR3 does, and the rest of the CDR3 is filled in from the germline J gene. The rearrangement uses TRBV19 and TRBJ1-2, with 10 bases lining up with TRBD1. CDR3 length: 14 amino acids. The V gene's germline CDR1 is LNHDA and CDR2 SQIVND (reference sequence). Germline trimming cut 10 bases from V and 7 bases from J; bases unmatched to any gene: 12. The CDR3: CATQQMDRGAGYTF. The sequenced CDR3 bases are TGTGCCACCCAGCAAATGGACAGGGGGGCTGGC.